Below are 6 T cell receptor beta chains sequenced from a single sample in a study of T cells after yellow fever vaccination. A single record per CDR3 protein comes from TCRdb applying MiXCR to the 5' RACE reads. The sample has 200,000 to 300,000 distinct CDR3 sequences, approximately 6.8% seen once. The sample in question was CD4+ T cells sorted from PBMCs, obtained on the day of the yellow fever booster vaccination. Receptor source: a man aged 25 to 40 who received the YFV17D yellow fever vaccine.

This rearrangement joins TRBV12-3 or TRBV12-4 to TRBJ2-7, with unresolved D. The CDR3 contains 11 residues. Trimming cost V 3 bases and J 9 bases, with 9 bases left between them. CDR3 residues: CASSLGSAQYF. In nucleotides, the CDR3 is TGTGCCAGCAGTTTGGGCTCGGCGCAGTACTTC.

As to this clonotype: A much larger clone lies one base from this, so it may be a read error. This rearrangement joins TRBV21-1 to TRBJ2-7. TRBV21-1 is listed as a pseudogene. The CDR3 has 15 residues. Written as DNA, the CDR3 is TGTGCCAGCAGCACGCGACAAGGGACCTACTACGCGCAGTACTTC. It yields the protein CASSTRQGTYYAQYF.

This clonotype has just a few counts. The V call is TRBV28, the J call TRBJ2-2; D perhaps matches TRBD2 (6 bases). Germline V gene data show CDR1 as MDHEN and CDR2 as SYDVKM. The V end lost 6 bases, the J end lost 1 base, and 15 bases lay between the germline ends. The CDR3 is 16 residues long. The CDR3: CASRYLGGKNTGELFF. The CDR3 bases are TGTGCCAGCAGGTACCTCGGAGGGAAGAACACCGGGGAGCTGTTTTTT.

The rearrangement uses TRBV5-1 and TRBJ2-5; 9 positions agree with TRBD2. Trimming took 1 base from V and 5 from J; bases not matched to a gene: 9. The CDR3 covers 16 residues. Germline assignment: CDR1 SGHRS and CDR2 YFSETQ. CDR3 in amino acids: CASSLWIAGEGETQYF. In DNA, the CDR3 is TGCGCCAGCAGCTTGTGGATAGCGGGAGAAGGGGAGACCCAGTACTTC.

This clonotype was observed at least ten times. The chain uses TRBV12-3 or TRBV12-4 and TRBJ1-5; 8 bases line up with TRBD1. V lost 6 bases and J lost 7; bases outside the gene matches: 8. This CDR3 has 14 amino acids. The CDR3 is CASSPTGVGQPQHF. The CDR3 bases are TGTGCCAGCAGCCCGACAGGGGTCGGGCAGCCCCAGCATTTT.

The chain is built from TRBV12-3 or TRBV12-4 and TRBJ2-1; 7 bases line up with TRBD1. V lost 5 bases to trimming and J lost 5 bases; unmatched junction nucleotides: 9. This CDR3 region has 15 residues. The CDR3 nucleotides are TGTGCCAGCAGTGATCCGGGACAGCCTCACAATGAGCAGTTCTTC. Protein product: CASSDPGQPHNEQFF.